Presented here are 23 T cell receptor beta chains from one specimen sequenced in a study of blood T cell repertoires in COVID-19. Profiled with immunoSEQ multiplex PCR; TCRdb holds only in-frame clones, not every one. The table lists 25,000 to 35,000 clones, roughly 89% of them singletons. The sequenced material came from peripheral blood. The source is an elderly man with acute or convalescent COVID-19.

CDR3 DNA sequence: TGTGCCAGCAGCTTAGTAATTGGGTCTAGCGGGAGGGTCCCAGATACGCAGTATTTT. Protein: CASSLVIGSSGRVPDTQYF. This chain connects TRBV11-2 to TRBJ2-3; 12 bases line up with TRBD2. This CDR3 comprises 19 residues. With 1 base clipped from V and 4 bases from J, the junction kept 12 bases outside the gene matches. The germline gives CDR1 SGHAT, CDR2 FQNNGV. Filled out from reference TRBV11-2 and TRBJ2-3, the complete variable domain reads EAGVAQSPRYKIIEKRQSVAFWCNPISGHATLYWYQQILGQGPKLLIQFQNNGVVDDSQLPKDRFSAERLKGVDSTLKIQPAKLEDSAVYLCASSLVIGSSGRVPDTQYFGPGTRLTVL.

The CDR3 nucleotides are TGCGCCAGCAGCCAAGAGTTACAGCAGACACCCCTCCACTTT. It codes for CASSQELQQTPLHF. The chain uses TRBV4-1 and TRBJ1-6, with D unclear. This CDR3 comprises 14 residues. Germline assignment: CDR1 MGHRA and CDR2 YSYEKL. V was cut by 0 bases and J by 11 bases, with 11 bases left in between.

This rearrangement joins TRBV18 to TRBJ2-6, with D unclear. This CDR3 comprises 16 residues. V shed 0 bases and J shed 2 bases, with 8 bases lying between them. CDR1 and CDR2 from the germline V gene are KGHSH and LQKENI. CDR3 bases: TGTGCCAGCTCACCACCGGGTACAGCTGGGGCCAACGTCCTGACTTTC. It encodes CASSPPGTAGANVLTF.

This clone was counted between two and nine times. This chain uses TRBV10-3 with TRBJ1-3; a weak D match, TRBD1 (5 bases). The CDR3 contains 14 residues. Germline V lookup: CDR1 ENHRY, CDR2 SYGVKD. The germline V and J ends were trimmed by 10 bases and 4 bases, with 17 bases remaining between them. DNA of the CDR3: TGTGCCACGGCCGCGGGGCAAGTGGGAAACACCATATATTTT. It encodes CATAAGQVGNTIYF.

The CDR3 is CAWTRGISGELFF. CDR3 bases: TGTGCCTGGACTCGGGGAATCTCCGGGGAGCTGTTTTTT. The chain is built from TRBV30 and TRBJ2-2; TRBD2 is a possible D gene (5 bases). Germline V gene sequence: CDR1 GTSNPN, CDR2 SVGIG (reference sequence). This CDR3 comprises 13 residues. The V gene lost 4 bases and the J gene lost 6 bases, with 12 bases spanning the gap.

This clone was observed a single time. The rearrangement joins TRBV5-1 to TRBJ1-2; no firm D call. The ends were cut back, 4 bases at V and 8 bases at J, with 12 bases in the middle. This CDR3 spans 12 amino acids. CDR1 is SGHRS, CDR2 YFSETQ, per germline. CDR3 residues: CASSGGSWGYTF. CDR3 bases: TGCGCCAGCAGCGGAGGTTCCTGGGGCTACACCTTC.

The chain combines TRBV21-1 with TRBJ2-7; the DNA was not used to check the table's D call, TRBD1. TRBV21-1 is recorded as a pseudogene. The CDR3 spans 16 residues. The CDR3 reads CASSKLDDRGLCEQYF. The CDR3 bases are TGTGCCAGCAGCAAGCTCGATGACAGGGGGCTGTGCGAGCAGTACTTC.

This chain links TRBV6-1 with TRBJ1-4; D perhaps matches TRBD1 (6 bases). V lost 1 base to trimming and J lost 4 bases, with 7 bases between them. From germline, CDR1 is MNHNS and CDR2 SASEGT. The CDR3 is 14 residues long. In DNA, the CDR3 is TGTGCCAGCAGTGAAGGCAGGGGTAATGAAAAACTGTTTTTT. It codes for CASSEGRGNEKLFF.

The chain is built from TRBV5-5 and TRBJ1-1; D is unclear. Trimming cost V 1 base and J 4 bases, with 14 bases left between them. Germline CDR1 is SGHKS and CDR2 is YYEKEE (reference sequence). CDR3 length: 15 amino acids. The CDR3 protein is CASSLLAGIGTEAFF. The CDR3 coding sequence is TGTGCCAGCAGCTTGTTGGCGGGAATTGGCACTGAAGCTTTCTTT.

J is TRBJ1-6 and V is TRBV6-5; 7 positions agree with TRBD1. The trim removed 0 bases at V and 6 bases at J, leaving 2 bases unmatched. The CDR3 has 15 amino acids. CDR1 is MNHEY and CDR2 is SVGAGI in the germline V gene. CDR3 region: CASSYSGQPNSPLHF. CDR3 coding DNA: TGTGCCAGCAGTTACTCGGGACAGCCTAATTCACCCCTCCACTTT.

This clone was detected only once. The V call is TRBV7-2, the J call TRBJ2-1, with D unclear. Trimming pared 2 bases from V and 0 bases from J, leaving 5 bases between. This CDR3 has 14 amino acids. Per germline, CDR1 SGHTA and CDR2 FQGNSA. The CDR3 loop is CASSLYFSYNEQFF. The CDR3 bases are TGTGCCAGCAGCTTATACTTCTCCTACAATGAGCAGTTCTTC.

V and J are TRBV12-2 and TRBJ2-7; the table's D call, TRBD2, was not checked against the DNA. TRBV12-2 is listed as a pseudogene. This CDR3 has 13 residues. This CDR3 is CASRLVRAYEQYF. The CDR3 region has the DNA TGTGCAAGTCGCTTAGTCCGGGCCTACGAGCAGTACTTC.

This rearrangement joins TRBV10-1 to TRBJ2-5; D not certain. V was shortened by 2 bases and J by 2 bases, with 6 bases between the two germline ends. Germline CDR1 WNHNN, CDR2 SYGVQD (reference sequence). The CDR3 contains 13 residues. For the CDR3, the DNA is TGCGCCAGCAGTGAGGGAGTTCAAGAGACCCAGTACTTC. Encoded protein: CASSEGVQETQYF.

This sequence joins TRBV20-1 and TRBJ2-7; 8 positions match TRBD2. Germline V CDR1 and CDR2: DFQATT, SNEGSKA (reference sequence). This CDR3 is 15 amino acids long. Losses at the gene ends were 3 bases for V and 7 bases for J; bases not matched to a gene: 14. The CDR3 sequence is CSASLPSGRFDEQYF. In nucleotides, the CDR3 is TGCAGTGCTAGTCTTCCGAGCGGGAGATTTGATGAGCAGTACTTC.

In its sample, this clone was seen a few times. The gene calls are TRBV11-2 and TRBJ2-7; tentatively, D is TRBD2 (5 bases). Trimming took 5 bases from V and 1 from J, leaving 21 bases between them. CDR1 and CDR2 from the germline V gene are SGHAT and FQNNGV. The CDR3 has 17 residues. The CDR3 protein is CASSRIGKPRASYEQYF. CDR3 coding DNA: TGTGCCAGCAGCCGCATCGGGAAGCCTCGGGCGTCCTACGAGCAGTACTTC.

CDR3 coding DNA: TGTGCCAGCAGTCTTGACAGGGCCCACCAAGAGACCCAGTACTTC. This sequence encodes CASSLDRAHQETQYF. V is TRBV5-4 and J is TRBJ2-5; 7 bases agree with TRBD1. The CDR3 totals 15 residues. The V gene end was trimmed by 5 bases and the J gene end by 0 bases; junction bases not matched to a gene: 7. Per the germline V gene, CDR1 is SGHNT and CDR2 is YYREEE (reference sequence).

The chain recombines TRBV11-2 with TRBJ1-1; unclear D gene. Trimming shortened V by 5 bases and J by 3 bases, and 4 bases separated the two germline ends. The V gene's germline CDR1 is SGHAT and CDR2 FQNNGV. The CDR3 length is 11 residues. CDR3 region: CASSQYTEAFF. CDR3 sequence (DNA): TGTGCCAGCAGCCAATACACTGAAGCTTTCTTT. The variable domain in full, with the rest retrieved from reference TRBV11-2 and TRBJ1-1, is EAGVAQSPRYKIIEKRQSVAFWCNPISGHATLYWYQQILGQGPKLLIQFQNNGVVDDSQLPKDRFSAERLKGVDSTLKIQPAKLEDSAVYLCASSQYTEAFFGQGTRLTVV.

This clone was counted a few times. The chain links TRBV25-1 to TRBJ2-2; a possible D gene is TRBD2 (5 bases). V lost 1 base, J lost 5 bases, and 14 bases lay in between. This CDR3 comprises 16 residues. Germline V lookup: CDR1 MGHDK, CDR2 SYGVNS. The CDR3: CASSEFAQPGTGELFF. In nucleotides, the CDR3 is TGTGCCAGCAGTGAATTTGCCCAACCGGGGACCGGGGAGCTGTTTTTT.

This clone appeared a few times. J is TRBJ1-1 and V is TRBV7-2; 7 bases line up with TRBD1. Germline lookup yields CDR1 SGHTA and CDR2 FQGNSA. The V segment lost 1 base and the J segment 11 bases; nucleotides outside the gene matches: 7. This CDR3 spans 13 amino acids. The CDR3 DNA reads TGTGCCAGCAGCTTAGGGGGCGACAGGGATGCTTTCTTT. It codes for CASSLGGDRDAFF.

V and J are TRBV7-9 and TRBJ1-2; 7 bases agree with TRBD1. From germline, CDR1 is SEHNR and CDR2 FQNEAQ (reference sequence). J lost 4 bases, V lost 5 bases, and 7 bases had no gene match. The CDR3 spans 14 residues. This CDR3 reads CASSPSTGVYGYTF. CDR3 in DNA: TGTGCCAGCAGCCCCAGTACAGGGGTCTATGGCTACACCTTC. Full variable domain (outside the CDR3, taken from reference TRBV7-9 and TRBJ1-2): DTGVSQNPRHKITKRGQNVTFRCDPISEHNRLYWYRQTLGQGPEFLTYFQNEAQLEKSRLLSDRFSAERPKGSFSTLEIQRTEQGDSAMYLCASSPSTGVYGYTFGSGTRLTVV.

A single count supports this clone. CDR3 bases: TGCGCCAGCAGCTTGGAGGTGGGAGGCGTGAGAAACGAGCAGTACTTC. It translates to CASSLEVGGVRNEQYF. The chain joins TRBV5-1 to TRBJ2-7; D is possibly TRBD2 (6 bases). Trimming removed 0 bases at V and 5 bases at J, with 18 bases between. The CDR3 contains 16 residues. Germline CDR1 and CDR2: SGHRS and YFSETQ.

This chain joins TRBV5-1 and TRBJ2-3; the match to TRBD2 covers 9 bases. This CDR3 is built from 12 residues. Germline V CDR1 and CDR2: SGHRS, YFSETQ. V was pared by 6 bases and J by 5 bases, with 1 base of the junction left unmatched. The CDR3 nucleotides read TGCGCCAGCAAAGCGGGAGGAGATACGCAGTATTTT. Amino acids: CASKAGGDTQYF. The variable domain in full, completed from reference TRBV5-1 and TRBJ2-3, reads KAGVTQTPRYLIKTRGQQVTLSCSPISGHRSVSWYQQTPGQGLQFLFEYFSETQRNKGNFPGRFSGRQFSNSRSEMNVSTLELGDSALYLCASKAGGDTQYFGPGTRLTVL.

The chain carries TRBV7-7 and TRBJ2-3; possible D gene TRBD2, 5 bases. Germline V lookup: CDR1 SSHAT, CDR2 FNYEAQ (reference sequence). The CDR3 contains 15 residues. V lost 1 base to trimming and J lost 4 bases, with 12 bases between them. CDR3 bases: TGTGCCAGCAGCTTAGGAGGGAGTAGGGCAGATACGCAGTATTTT. Its translation: CASSLGGSRADTQYF. The whole variable domain, filled in from reference TRBV7-7 and TRBJ2-3, reads GAGVSQSPRYKVTKRGQDVTLRCDPISSHATLYWYQQALGQGPEFLTYFNYEAQPDKSGLPSDRFSAERPEGSISTLTIQRTEQRDSAMYRCASSLGGSRADTQYFGPGTRLTVL.